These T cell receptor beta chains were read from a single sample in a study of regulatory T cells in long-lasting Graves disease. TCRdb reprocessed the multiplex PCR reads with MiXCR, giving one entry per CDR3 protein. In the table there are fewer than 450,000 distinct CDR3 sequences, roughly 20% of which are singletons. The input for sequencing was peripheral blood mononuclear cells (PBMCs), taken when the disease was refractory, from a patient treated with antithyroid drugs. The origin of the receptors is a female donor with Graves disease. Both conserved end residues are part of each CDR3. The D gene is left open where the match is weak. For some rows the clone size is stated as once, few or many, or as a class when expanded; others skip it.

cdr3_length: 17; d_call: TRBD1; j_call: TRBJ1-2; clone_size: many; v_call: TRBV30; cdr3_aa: CAWSGPGQGAANYGYTF; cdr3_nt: TGTGCCTGGAGTGGGCCGGGACAGGGGGCCGCTAACTATGGCTACACCTTC
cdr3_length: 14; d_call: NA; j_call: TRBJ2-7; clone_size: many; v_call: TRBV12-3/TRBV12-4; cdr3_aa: CASQKSSGSYEQYF; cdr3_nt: TGTGCCAGCCAAAAGAGTAGTGGCTCCTACGAGCAGTACTTC
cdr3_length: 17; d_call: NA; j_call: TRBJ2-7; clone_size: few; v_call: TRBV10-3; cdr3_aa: CAIRVYRESVRGWEQYF; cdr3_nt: TGTGCCATCAGAGTTTACAGGGAATCGGTGCGGGGGTGGGAGCAGTACTTC
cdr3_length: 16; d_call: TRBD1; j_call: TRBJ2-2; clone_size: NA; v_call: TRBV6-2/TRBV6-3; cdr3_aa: CASSYLPDRATGELFF; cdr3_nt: TGTGCCAGCAGTTACCTCCCTGACAGGGCTACCGGGGAGCTGTTTTTT
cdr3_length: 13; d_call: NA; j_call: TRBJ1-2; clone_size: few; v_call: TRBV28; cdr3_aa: CASRNWVNHGYTF; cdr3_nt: TGTGCCAGCCGCAACTGGGTTAACCATGGCTACACCTTC
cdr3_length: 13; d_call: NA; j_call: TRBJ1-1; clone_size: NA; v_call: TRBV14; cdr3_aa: CASSQGLMTEAFF; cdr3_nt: TGTGCCAGCAGCCAGGGTCTTATGACTGAAGCTTTCTTT
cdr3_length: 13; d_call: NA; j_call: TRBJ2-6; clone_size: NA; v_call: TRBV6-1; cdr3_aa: CASRASRANVLTF; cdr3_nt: TGTGCCAGCAGGGCTAGTAGGGCCAACGTCCTGACTTTC
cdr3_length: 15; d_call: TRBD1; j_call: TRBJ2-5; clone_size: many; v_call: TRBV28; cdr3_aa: CASTPTGTGMKTQYF; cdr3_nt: TGTGCCAGCACCCCTACCGGGACAGGGATGAAGACCCAGTACTTC
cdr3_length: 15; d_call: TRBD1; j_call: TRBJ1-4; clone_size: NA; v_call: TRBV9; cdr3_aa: CASSVTGVSAEKLFF; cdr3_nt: TGTGCCAGCAGCGTCACAGGGGTCTCTGCGGAAAAACTGTTTTTT
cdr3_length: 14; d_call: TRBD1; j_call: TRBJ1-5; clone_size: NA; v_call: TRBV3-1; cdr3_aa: CASSQETGGQPQHF; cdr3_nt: TGTGCCAGCAGCCAAGAGACAGGGGGTCAGCCCCAGCATTTT
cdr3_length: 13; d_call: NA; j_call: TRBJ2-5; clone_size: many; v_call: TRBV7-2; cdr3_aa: CASSPDPQETQYF; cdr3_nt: TGTGCCAGCAGCCCTGACCCGCAAGAGACCCAGTACTTC
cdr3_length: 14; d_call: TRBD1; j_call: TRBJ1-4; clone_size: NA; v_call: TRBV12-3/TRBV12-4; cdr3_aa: CASRDGTGHEKLFF; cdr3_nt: TGTGCCAGCAGGGACGGGACAGGGCATGAAAAACTGTTTTTT
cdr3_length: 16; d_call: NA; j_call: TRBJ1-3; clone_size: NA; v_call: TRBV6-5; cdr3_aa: CASSYSGRNSGNTIYF; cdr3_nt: TGTGCCAGCAGTTACTCGGGACGGAACTCTGGAAACACCATATATTTT
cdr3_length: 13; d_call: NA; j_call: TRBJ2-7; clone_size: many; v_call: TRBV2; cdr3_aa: CASSFGINYEQYF; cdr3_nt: TGTGCCAGCAGTTTTGGGATCAACTACGAGCAGTACTTC
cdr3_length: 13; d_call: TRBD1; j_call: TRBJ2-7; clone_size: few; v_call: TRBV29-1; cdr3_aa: CSVGWDRPYEQYF; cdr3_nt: TGCAGCGTTGGGTGGGACAGACCCTACGAGCAGTACTTC
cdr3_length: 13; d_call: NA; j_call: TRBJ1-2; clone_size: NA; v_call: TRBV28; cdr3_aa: CASSLGTFFGYTF; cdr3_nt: TGTGCCAGCAGTTTGGGCACATTCTTCGGCTACACCTTC
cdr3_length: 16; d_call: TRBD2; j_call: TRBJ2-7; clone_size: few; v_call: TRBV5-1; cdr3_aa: CASSFGLAGPSYEQYF; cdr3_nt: TGCGCCAGCAGCTTTGGACTAGCGGGTCCCTCCTACGAGCAGTACTTC
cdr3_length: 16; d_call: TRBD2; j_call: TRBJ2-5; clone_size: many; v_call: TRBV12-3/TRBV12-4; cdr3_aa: CASRTSMAGEQETQYF; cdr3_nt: TGTGCCAGCAGGACCTCAATGGCGGGGGAACAAGAGACCCAGTACTTC
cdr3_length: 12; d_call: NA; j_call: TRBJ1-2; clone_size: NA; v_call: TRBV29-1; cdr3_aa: CSVEAGRYGYTF; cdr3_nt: TGCAGCGTTGAGGCAGGGAGATATGGCTACACCTTC
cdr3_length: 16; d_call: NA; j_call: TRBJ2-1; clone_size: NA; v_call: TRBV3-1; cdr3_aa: CASSLNRDIKYNEQFF; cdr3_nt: TGTGCCAGCAGCCTCAATCGGGACATAAAGTACAATGAGCAGTTCTTC
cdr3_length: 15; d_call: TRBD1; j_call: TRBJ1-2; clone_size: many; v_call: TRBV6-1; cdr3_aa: CASSRPSTGSYGYTF; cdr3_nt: TGTGCCAGCAGTCGCCCCTCGACAGGGTCCTATGGCTACACCTTC
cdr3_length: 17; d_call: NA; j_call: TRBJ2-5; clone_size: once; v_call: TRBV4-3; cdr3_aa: CASSHGGGGDYQETQYF; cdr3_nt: TGCGCCAGCAGCCACGGAGGGGGGGGGGATTACCAAGAGACCCAGTACTTC
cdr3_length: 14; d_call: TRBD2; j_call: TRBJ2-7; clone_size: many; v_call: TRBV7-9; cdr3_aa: CASSDSGRTYEQYF; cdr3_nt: TGTGCCAGCAGTGATAGCGGGAGAACCTACGAGCAGTACTTC
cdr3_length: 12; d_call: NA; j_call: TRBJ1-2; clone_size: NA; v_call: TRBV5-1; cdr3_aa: CASSLSTDGYTF; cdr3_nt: TGCGCCAGCAGCTTAAGTACAGATGGCTACACCTTC
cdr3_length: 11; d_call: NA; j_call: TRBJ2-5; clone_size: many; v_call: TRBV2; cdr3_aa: CASRQQETQYF; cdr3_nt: TGTGCCAGCAGACAGCAAGAGACCCAGTACTTC
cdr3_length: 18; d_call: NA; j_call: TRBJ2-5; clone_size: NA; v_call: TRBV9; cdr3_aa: CASSVVIPRTGTQETQYF; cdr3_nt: TGTGCCAGCAGCGTAGTTATCCCTCGGACCGGGACCCAAGAGACCCAGTACTTC
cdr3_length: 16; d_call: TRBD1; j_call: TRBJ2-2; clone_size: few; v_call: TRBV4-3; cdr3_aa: CASSQVLTGGTGELFF; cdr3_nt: TGCGCCAGCAGCCAAGTCTTGACAGGGGGAACCGGGGAGCTGTTTTTT